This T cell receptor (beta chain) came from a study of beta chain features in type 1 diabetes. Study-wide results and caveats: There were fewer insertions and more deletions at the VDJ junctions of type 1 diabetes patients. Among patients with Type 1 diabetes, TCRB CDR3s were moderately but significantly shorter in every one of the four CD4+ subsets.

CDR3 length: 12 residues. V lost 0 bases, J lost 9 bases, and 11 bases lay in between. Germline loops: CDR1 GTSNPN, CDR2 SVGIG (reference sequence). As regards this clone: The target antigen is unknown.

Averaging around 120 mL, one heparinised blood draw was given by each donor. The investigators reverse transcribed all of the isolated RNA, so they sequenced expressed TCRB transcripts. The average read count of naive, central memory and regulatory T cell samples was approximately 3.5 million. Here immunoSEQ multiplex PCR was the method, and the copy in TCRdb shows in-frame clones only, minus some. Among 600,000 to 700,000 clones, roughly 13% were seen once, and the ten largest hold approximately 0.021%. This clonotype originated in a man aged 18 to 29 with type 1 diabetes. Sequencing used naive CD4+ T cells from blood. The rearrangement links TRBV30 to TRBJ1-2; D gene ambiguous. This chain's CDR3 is CAWSVVEARYTF. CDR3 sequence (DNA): TGTGCCTGGAGTGTGGTCGAAGCCCGCTACACCTTC.